One sample yielded the 25 T cell receptor beta chains listed below, sequenced in a study of shared clonotypes between healthy human individuals. Only in-frame clones appear in the TCRdb table, and some are missing; sequencing was by immunoSEQ multiplex PCR. The data show about 1.1 million clones, approximately 78% seen once. Sequenced sample: memory CD4+ T cells from PBMCs. Described subset: CD45RA-negative fraction. These receptors were taken from a man aged 18 to 35 in good health. Some clones in this sample may be carry-over from other donors' samples.

This rearrangement joins TRBV28 to TRBJ1-3, with D perhaps TRBD1 (5 bases). Germline loops: CDR1 MDHEN, CDR2 SYDVKM. The CDR3 is made up of 19 amino acids. V was shortened by 5 bases and J by 0 bases, with 23 bases between the two germline ends. The CDR3 region has the DNA TGTGCCAGCAGTCCCACTCCGGGACGCAGGAAAAACTCTGGAAACACCATATATTTT. The encoded protein is CASSPTPGRRKNSGNTIYF.

CDR3 DNA sequence: TGCGCCAGCATCCAGGGGACAGGGGGAAATAATGAGCAGTTCTTC. This translates into CASIQGTGGNNEQFF. The chain uses TRBV5-1 and TRBJ2-1, with 11 bases lining up with TRBD1. This CDR3 spans 15 amino acids. CDR1 and CDR2 (germline): SGHRS, YFSETQ. V lost 6 bases, J lost 7 bases, and 9 bases stayed unmatched.

This rearrangement joins TRBV2 to TRBJ2-1; 7 positions agree with TRBD2. The CDR3 runs to 14 residues. J gave up 3 bases and V 3 bases, and 2 bases lay outside the gene matches. Germline V gene sequence: CDR1 SNHLY, CDR2 FYNNEI. The CDR3 DNA sequence: TGTGCCAGCAGTGACAGCGGGAACTACAATGAGCAGTTCTTC. It encodes CASSDSGNYNEQFF.

This clone is a singleton in its sample. The chain uses TRBV19 and TRBJ1-5, with D unresolved. Germline lookup yields CDR1 LNHDA and CDR2 SQIVND (reference sequence). CDR3 length: 14 residues. V was clipped by 1 base and J by 4 bases, with 8 bases between them. In nucleotides, the CDR3 is TGTGCCAGTAGTATAGGAACTGCTAATCAGCCCCAGCATTTT. The encoded protein is CASSIGTANQPQHF.

Details on this clone: The same CDR3 arises from other DNA sequences in this sample as well. CDR3: CASSRNTGELFF. As DNA, the CDR3 is TGTGCCAGCTCCCGGAACACCGGGGAGCTGTTTTTT. The rearrangement joins TRBV2 to TRBJ2-2, with D hard to call. The CDR3 loop spans 12 amino acids. Looked up from germline, CDR1 is SNHLY and CDR2 is FYNNEI. V lost 8 bases and J 1 base, leaving 5 bases between the germline ends. The variable domain in full, completed from reference TRBV2 and TRBJ2-2, reads EPEVTQTPSHQVTQMGQEVILRCVPISNHLYFYWYRQILGQKVEFLVSFYNNEISEKSEIFDDQFSVERPDGSNFTLKIRSTKLEDSAMYFCASSRNTGELFFGEGSRLTVL.

As for this clone: The same CDR3 arises from other DNA sequences in this sample as well. The rearrangement joins TRBV2 to TRBJ1-1, with TRBD1 matching 8 bases. Germline V gene sequence: CDR1 SNHLY, CDR2 FYNNEI. The CDR3 spans 14 residues. Losses at the gene ends were 4 bases for V and 1 base for J; bases not matched to a gene: 2. Written as DNA, the CDR3 is TGTGCCAGCAGTGGGACAGGGACGAACACTGAAGCTTTCTTT. Protein: CASSGTGTNTEAFF.

CDR3 sequence reads: CASSEGRTGWYEQYF. CDR3 coding DNA: TGTGCCAGCAGTGAGGGTAGGACTGGCTGGTACGAGCAGTACTTC. V is TRBV6-1 and J is TRBJ2-5; possibly TRBD2 for D (5 bases). The DNA end is a closer match to TRBJ2-7, so the J assignment may be wrong. CDR3 length: 15 amino acids. CDR1 and CDR2 (germline): MNHNS, SASEGT.

This sequence joins TRBV6-6 and TRBJ1-2; D remains ambiguous. Germline assignment: CDR1 MNHNY and CDR2 SVGAGI (reference sequence). This CDR3 is built from 15 residues. V lost 5 bases to trimming and J lost 0 bases, with 13 bases between them. The CDR3 DNA reads TGTGCCAGCAGTCGGGTCGCGTTCACTAACTATGGCTACACCTTC. Translated: CASSRVAFTNYGYTF.

The rearrangement joins TRBV7-9 to TRBJ2-1; D not resolved. The V and J ends lost 1 base and 8 bases respectively, with 6 bases between them. CDR1 and CDR2 (germline): SEHNR, FQNEAQ (reference sequence). The CDR3 totals 12 residues. CDR3 in DNA: TGTGCCAGCAGCTTAGGTCTCTATGAGCAGTTCTTC. Its translation: CASSLGLYEQFF.

V is TRBV6-1 and J is TRBJ2-2, with 12 bases lining up with TRBD2. The V gene's germline CDR1 is MNHNS and CDR2 SASEGT. The CDR3 has 16 residues. With 4 bases clipped from V and 5 bases from J, the junction kept 5 bases outside the gene matches. The CDR3 region is CASSGLAGVGTGELFF. The CDR3 bases are TGTGCCAGCAGTGGACTAGCGGGAGTAGGGACCGGGGAGCTGTTTTTT.

The rearrangement links TRBV2 to TRBJ1-2; D is ambiguous. The germline V gene has CDR1 SNHLY and CDR2 FYNNEI. Trimming took 3 bases from V and 5 from J, leaving 4 bases between them. The CDR3 is 11 residues long. CDR3 sequence: CASSETYGYTF. The CDR3, as DNA: TGTGCCAGCAGTGAGACTTATGGCTACACCTTC.

The chain has TRBV28 and TRBJ2-5; D gene uncertain. V was clipped by 7 bases and J by 4 bases, with 10 bases between them. Germline CDR1 and CDR2: MDHEN and SYDVKM. This CDR3 contains 12 residues. The CDR3 nucleotides read TGTGCCAGCATGGGTTTCGGAGAGACCCAGTACTTC. It codes for CASMGFGETQYF.

The chain employs TRBV7-8 and TRBJ2-3; no firm D call. CDR1 is SGHVS, CDR2 FQNEAQ, per germline. The CDR3 consists of 15 residues. V lost 5 bases and J 1 base, leaving 13 bases between the germline ends. The CDR3 DNA reads TGTGCCAGCAGCGTAGGGATGTTCGGCACAGATACGCAGTATTTT. Translation gives CASSVGMFGTDTQYF. The full variable domain, completed using reference TRBV7-8 and TRBJ2-3, is GAGVSQSPRYKVAKRGQDVALRCDPISGHVSLFWYQQALGQGPEFLTYFQNEAQLDKSGLPSDRFFAERPEGSVSTLKIQRTQQEDSAVYLCASSVGMFGTDTQYFGPGTRLTVL.

This clone showed up just once. V is TRBV5-1 and J is TRBJ2-5, with TRBD2 matching 10 bases. V shed 4 bases, J shed 4 bases, and the junction held 19 bases outside the gene matches. CDR3 length: 19 amino acids. Germline V gene data show CDR1 as SGHRS and CDR2 as YFSETQ. The CDR3, as DNA: TGCGCCAGCAGCCCAGGGAATCTCGGGTTAGCGGGAGGAGGAGAGACCCAGTACTTC. Translated, it gives CASSPGNLGLAGGGETQYF.

Of note for this clone: This same CDR3 is encoded by further DNA sequences in the sample. The V call is TRBV5-1, the J call TRBJ2-1, with 7 bases identical to TRBD2. CDR3 length: 16 amino acids. Per the germline V gene, CDR1 is SGHRS and CDR2 is YFSETQ. The ends lost 0 bases at V and 2 bases at J; junction bases unmatched: 5. The CDR3 DNA reads as TGCGCCAGCAGCTTGGCCCCCGCGGGAGCCTACAATGAGCAGTTCTTC. Translated, it gives CASSLAPAGAYNEQFF.

V is TRBV7-2 and J is TRBJ2-7, with 8 bases aligning to TRBD1. Germline V gene sequence: CDR1 SGHTA, CDR2 FQGNSA. This CDR3 has 12 residues. With 3 bases clipped from V and 12 bases from J, the junction kept 7 bases outside the gene matches. CDR3 amino acids: CASSFYGQGPYF. As DNA, the CDR3 is TGTGCCAGCAGCTTTTACGGACAGGGCCCGTACTTC.

Comment on this clone: The sample contains more than one DNA sequence encoding this CDR3. The genes are TRBV5-1 and TRBJ2-5; 12 bases are shared with TRBD2. The CDR3 length is 15 residues. The junction had 3 bases not matched to a gene; V was cut back by 4 bases and J by 2 bases. CDR1 is SGHRS, CDR2 YFSETQ, per germline. This CDR3 is CASSRGLAGQETQYF. The CDR3, as DNA: TGCGCCAGCAGCAGGGGACTAGCGGGTCAAGAGACCCAGTACTTC.

V usage is TRBV28 and J usage is TRBJ1-2; 8 nucleotides line up with TRBD1. V gave up 6 bases and J gave up 4 bases; unmatched junction bases: 10. This CDR3 has 15 amino acids. Germline CDR1 reads MDHEN; CDR2 reads SYDVKM. CDR3 coding DNA: TGTGCCAGCAGAATAGCAGGGGGCCGGGGCTATGGCTACACCTTC. It is translated as CASRIAGGRGYGYTF.

The chain links TRBV5-4 to TRBJ1-2, with unresolved D. The CDR3 spans 13 residues. The germline gives CDR1 SGHNT, CDR2 YYREEE (reference sequence). V gave up 2 bases and J gave up 8 bases, with 13 bases separating them. CDR3: CASSFPPVGGYTF. Here the CDR3 DNA reads TGTGCCAGCAGCTTTCCACCCGTGGGGGGCTACACCTTC.

V is TRBV9 and J is TRBJ2-1; D perhaps matches TRBD1 (6 bases). With 0 bases removed from V and 5 bases from J, the gap between germline ends came to 21 bases. This CDR3 spans 18 amino acids. Germline assignment: CDR1 SGDLS and CDR2 YYNGEE. The CDR3 sequence: CASSVATRATGEHNEQFF. Here the CDR3 DNA reads TGTGCCAGCAGCGTAGCTACCCGGGCGACAGGCGAACACAATGAGCAGTTCTTC.

The J gene is TRBJ2-3, the V gene TRBV5-6; 11 positions agree with TRBD1. The trim removed 4 bases at V and 4 bases at J, leaving 8 bases unmatched. CDR1 is SGHDT, CDR2 YYEEEE, per germline. The CDR3 runs 16 residues. The CDR3 protein is CASSPGTGGVADTQYF. DNA for the CDR3: TGTGCCAGCAGCCCGGGGACAGGGGGAGTGGCAGATACGCAGTATTTT.

The chain employs TRBV18 and TRBJ2-7; TRBD2 matches at 7 bases. Germline-derived CDR1 and CDR2 are KGHSH and LQKENI. This CDR3 has 14 residues. Unmatched junction bases numbered 6, after V lost 2 bases and J lost 5 bases. For the CDR3, the DNA is TGTGCCAGCTCACCAGGGAGGGCCTCGGACGAGCAGTACTTC. Translating it yields CASSPGRASDEQYF.

J is TRBJ2-7 and V is TRBV7-3, with 8 bases aligning to TRBD1. In germline, CDR1 is SGHTA, CDR2 FQGTGA. V shed 2 bases, J shed 7 bases, and the junction held 10 bases outside the gene matches. This CDR3 is built from 15 residues. The DNA for the CDR3 is TGTGCCAGCAGCTTATCGGGGCAGGGGGCCTTTGAGCAGTACTTC. Amino acid sequence: CASSLSGQGAFEQYF.

CDR3 protein: CASSEGRGPWEQYF. The DNA for the CDR3 is TGTGCCAGCTCTGAGGGCAGGGGCCCTTGGGAGCAGTACTTC. The chain combines TRBV18 with TRBJ2-7; D possibly corresponds to TRBD1 (6 bases). CDR3 length equals 14 residues. V was trimmed by 6 bases and J by 7 bases, leaving 19 bases between them. CDR1 KGHSH and CDR2 LQKENI come from the germline V gene.

This clone was counted ten times or more. Relative to the germline gene, one junction end is altered; a read error may explain this. The gene calls are TRBV7-2 and TRBJ1-3; 8 nucleotides agree with TRBD1. Germline V gene sequence: CDR1 SGHTA, CDR2 FQGNSA. The CDR3 is 17 amino acids. CDR3 loop: CASSSQTGATSGNTIYF. Here the CDR3 DNA reads TGTGCCAGCAGCTCCCAGACAGGGGCCACCTCTGGGAACACCATATATTTT.